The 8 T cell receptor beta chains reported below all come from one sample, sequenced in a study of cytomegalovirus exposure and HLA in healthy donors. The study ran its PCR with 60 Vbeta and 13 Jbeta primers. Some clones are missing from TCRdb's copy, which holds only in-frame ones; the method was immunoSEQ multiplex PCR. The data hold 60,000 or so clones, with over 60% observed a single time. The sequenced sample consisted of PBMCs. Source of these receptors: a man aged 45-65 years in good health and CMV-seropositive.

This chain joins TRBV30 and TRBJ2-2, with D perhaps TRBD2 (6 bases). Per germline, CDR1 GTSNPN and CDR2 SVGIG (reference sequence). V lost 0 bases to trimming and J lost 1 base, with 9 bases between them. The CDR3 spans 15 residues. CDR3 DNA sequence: TGTGCCTGGAGTGTGAGCGGGTGGAACACCGGGGAGCTGTTTTTT. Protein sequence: CAWSVSGWNTGELFF.

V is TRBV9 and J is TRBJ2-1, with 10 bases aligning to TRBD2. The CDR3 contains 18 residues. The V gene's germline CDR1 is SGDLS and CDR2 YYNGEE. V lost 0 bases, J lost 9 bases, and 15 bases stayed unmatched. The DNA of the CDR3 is TGTGCCAGCAGCGTAGCACTAGCGGGGACCATTGGGTCAGGTGAGCAGTTCTTC. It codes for CASSVALAGTIGSGEQFF. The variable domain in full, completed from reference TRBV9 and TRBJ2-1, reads DSGVTQTPKHLITATGQRVTLRCSPRSGDLSVYWYQQSLDQGLQFLIQYYNGEERAKGNILERFSAQQFPDLHSELNLSSLELGDSALYFCASSVALAGTIGSGEQFFGPGTRLTVL.

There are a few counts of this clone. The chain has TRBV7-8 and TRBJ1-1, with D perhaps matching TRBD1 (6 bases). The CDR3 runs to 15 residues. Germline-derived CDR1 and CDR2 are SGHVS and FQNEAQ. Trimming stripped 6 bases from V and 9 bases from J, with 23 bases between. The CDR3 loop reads CASSPGWGQTAQAFF. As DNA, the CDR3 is TGTGCCAGCAGTCCCGGATGGGGGCAAACGGCTCAAGCTTTCTTT.

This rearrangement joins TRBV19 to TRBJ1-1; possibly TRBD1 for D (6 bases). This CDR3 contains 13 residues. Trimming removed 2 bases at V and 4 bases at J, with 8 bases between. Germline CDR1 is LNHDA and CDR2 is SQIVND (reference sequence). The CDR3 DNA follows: TGTGCCAGTAGTATAACAGGGATCACTGAAGCTTTCTTT. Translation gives CASSITGITEAFF.

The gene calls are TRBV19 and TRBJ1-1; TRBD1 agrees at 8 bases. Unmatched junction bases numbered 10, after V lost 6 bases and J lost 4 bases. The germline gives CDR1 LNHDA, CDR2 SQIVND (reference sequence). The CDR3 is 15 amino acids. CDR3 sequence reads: CASRGRTGSGTEAFF. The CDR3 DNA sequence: TGTGCCAGTAGGGGAAGGACAGGGTCGGGCACTGAAGCTTTCTTT.

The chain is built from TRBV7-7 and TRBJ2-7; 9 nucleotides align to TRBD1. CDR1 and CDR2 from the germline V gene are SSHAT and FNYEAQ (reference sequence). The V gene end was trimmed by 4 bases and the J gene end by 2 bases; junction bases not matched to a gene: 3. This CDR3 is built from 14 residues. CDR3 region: CASSSGQGPYEQYF. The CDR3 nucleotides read TGTGCCAGCAGCTCGGGACAGGGCCCCTACGAGCAGTACTTC.

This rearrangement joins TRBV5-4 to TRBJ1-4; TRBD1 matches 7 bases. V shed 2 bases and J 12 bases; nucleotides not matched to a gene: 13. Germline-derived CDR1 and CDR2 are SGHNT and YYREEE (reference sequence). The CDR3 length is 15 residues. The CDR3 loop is CASSFWSGGIGELFF. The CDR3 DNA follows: TGTGCCAGCAGCTTCTGGTCAGGGGGTATCGGTGAACTGTTTTTT.

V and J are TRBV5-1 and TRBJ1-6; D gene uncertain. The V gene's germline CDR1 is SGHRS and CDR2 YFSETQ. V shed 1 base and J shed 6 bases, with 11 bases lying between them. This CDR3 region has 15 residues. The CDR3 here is CASSLTENRNSPLHF. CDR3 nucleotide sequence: TGCGCCAGCAGCTTGACAGAGAACCGTAATTCACCCCTCCACTTT.